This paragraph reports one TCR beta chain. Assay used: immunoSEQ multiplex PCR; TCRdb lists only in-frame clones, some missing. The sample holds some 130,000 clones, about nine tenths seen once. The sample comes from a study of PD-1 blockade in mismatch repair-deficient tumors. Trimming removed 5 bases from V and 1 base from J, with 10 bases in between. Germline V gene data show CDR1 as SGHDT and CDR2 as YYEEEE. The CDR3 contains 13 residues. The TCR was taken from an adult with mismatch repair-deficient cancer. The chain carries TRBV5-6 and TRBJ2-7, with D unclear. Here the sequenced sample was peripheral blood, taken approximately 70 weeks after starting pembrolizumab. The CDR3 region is CASSNGLSYEQYF. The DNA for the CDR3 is TGTGCCAGCAGTAACGGCTTGTCCTACGAGCAGTACTTC.